The 24 T cell receptor beta chains presented below share a single source sample, sequenced in a study of Ad26.COV2.S vaccination and SARS-CoV-2 variants. Treatment noted: some 20 received Ad26.COV2.S at low or high dose, single or two shots; about 5 received placebo; per-sample allocation not given. It was on day 63 after the first vaccine or placebo injection that samples were taken. TCRdb's table, derived via immunoSEQ multiplex PCR, lists solely in-frame clones and lacks some. Of about 240,000 clones listed, 85% to 90% are singletons. The starting material was peripheral blood, obtained in a trial of Ad26.COV2.S vaccine versus placebo. The receptor source for this set is a person aged 18 to 59 who received the Ad26.COV2.S COVID-19 vaccine or a placebo.

The chain employs TRBV9 and TRBJ2-1; no reliable D call. Germline V CDR1 and CDR2: SGDLS, YYNGEE. CDR3 length: 13 residues. Trimming took off 4 bases at V and 6 bases at J, with 11 bases between the two ends. CDR3 in DNA: TGTGCCAGCAGCCCACCACGAGGCAATGAGCAGTTCTTC. The encoded protein is CASSPPRGNEQFF.

J is TRBJ2-1 and V is TRBV19; D could derive from TRBD1 or TRBD2 (6 bases each). CDR1 is LNHDA and CDR2 is SQIVND in the germline V gene (reference sequence). V lost 1 base and J lost 7, with 14 bases in between. CDR3 length: 15 residues. The CDR3 spells CASSIAGAAGNEQFF. CDR3 coding DNA: TGTGCCAGTAGTATAGCGGGGGCCGCTGGAAATGAGCAGTTCTTC.

The chain recombines TRBV27 with TRBJ2-3; no definite D call. CDR1 is MNHEY, CDR2 SMNVEV, per germline (reference sequence). V dropped 4 bases and J dropped 5 bases, with 7 bases sitting between them. The CDR3 loop spans 12 amino acids. This chain's CDR3 is CASSSPLDTQYF. The CDR3 coding sequence is TGTGCCAGCAGTTCACCATTAGATACGCAGTATTTT.

V is TRBV19 and J is TRBJ1-2, with TRBD1 as a possible D gene (5 bases). The germline V and J ends were trimmed by 5 bases and 8 bases, with 12 bases remaining between them. This CDR3 region has 12 residues. Germline CDR1 and CDR2: LNHDA and SQIVND (reference sequence). CDR3 sequence: CASSERGGGYTF. The CDR3 DNA follows: TGTGCCAGTAGTGAGCGGGGCGGCGGCTACACCTTC.

This chain joins TRBV4-1 and TRBJ2-1; D unclear. This CDR3 has 13 amino acids. Germline V gives CDR1 MGHRA, CDR2 YSYEKL. Trimming took off 0 bases at V and 15 bases at J, with 15 bases between the two ends. CDR3 residues: CASSQDGPHGTFF. The DNA for the CDR3 is TGCGCCAGCAGCCAAGATGGTCCCCACGGCACGTTCTTC.

J is TRBJ1-2 and V is TRBV12-3 or TRBV12-4; maybe TRBD1 (5 bases). CDR3 size: 11 residues. Trimming took off 6 bases at V and 10 bases at J, with 12 bases between the two ends. CDR3 sequence (DNA): TGTGCCAGCAGCGCCGGGACCACCTACACCTTC. Protein product: CASSAGTTYTF.

This rearrangement joins TRBV19 to TRBJ1-5; tentatively, D is TRBD1 (6 bases). The CDR3 contains 15 residues. CDR1 and CDR2 (germline): LNHDA, SQIVND (reference sequence). V dropped 7 bases and J dropped 7 bases, with 20 bases sitting between them. CDR3 nucleotides: TGTGCCAGTATCGACAATTCAGGGGTTGGGCAGCCCCAGCATTTT. It translates to CASIDNSGVGQPQHF.

The chain combines TRBV7-9 with TRBJ2-1, with TRBD2 matching over 11 bases. Unmatched junction bases numbered 4, after V lost 6 bases and J lost 3 bases. The CDR3 loop spans 15 amino acids. The germline gives CDR1 SEHNR, CDR2 FQNEAQ (reference sequence). In DNA, the CDR3 is TGTGCCAGCAGTAAACTAGCGGGGGTCTACAATGAGCAGTTCTTC. This sequence encodes CASSKLAGVYNEQFF.

V and J are TRBV12-5 and TRBJ2-2, with D tentatively TRBD2 (5 bases). The CDR3 covers 13 residues. CDR1 is LGHNT and CDR2 is FRNRAP in the germline V gene. The germline V and J ends were trimmed by 3 bases and 7 bases, with 9 bases remaining between them. CDR3 in amino acids: CASGLGGFGELFF. In DNA, the CDR3 is TGTGCTAGTGGTTTAGGCGGGTTCGGGGAGCTGTTTTTT.

This rearrangement joins TRBV5-4 to TRBJ2-2; the match to TRBD2 covers 14 bases. Trimming took 4 bases from V and 5 from J; bases not matched to a gene: 7. The CDR3 length is 17 residues. Germline V gives CDR1 SGHNT, CDR2 YYREEE (reference sequence). This chain's CDR3 is CASSPGTSGRGTGELFF. DNA for the CDR3: TGTGCCAGCAGCCCCGGGACTAGCGGGAGAGGAACCGGGGAGCTGTTTTTT.

The V gene is TRBV4-1, the J gene TRBJ1-1; D gene uncertain. The V and J ends lost 0 bases and 7 bases respectively, with 12 bases between them. The CDR3 loop spans 14 amino acids. Germline V CDR1 and CDR2: MGHRA, YSYEKL. The CDR3 DNA sequence: TGCGCCAGCAGCCAAGATCTTTCGGACGGTGAAGCTTTCTTT. Translating gives CASSQDLSDGEAFF.

The chain joins TRBV7-2 to TRBJ2-1; 15 bases map to TRBD2. V lost 2 bases and J lost 7; bases outside the gene matches: 6. Germline V gene sequence: CDR1 SGHTA, CDR2 FQGNSA. This CDR3 contains 17 residues. The CDR3 region is CASSLTGTSGGLNEQFF. As DNA, the CDR3 is TGTGCCAGCAGCTTAACAGGGACTAGCGGGGGGCTAAATGAGCAGTTCTTC. Full variable domain (outside the CDR3, taken from reference TRBV7-2 and TRBJ2-1): GAGVSQSPSNKVTEKGKDVELRCDPISGHTALYWYRQSLGQGLEFLIYFQGNSAPDKSGLPSDRFSAERTGGSVSTLTIQRTQQEDSAVYLCASSLTGTSGGLNEQFFGPGTRLTVL.

The chain recombines TRBV5-6 with TRBJ1-5; 7 bases are a match to TRBD1. The CDR3 covers 16 residues. Per germline, CDR1 SGHDT and CDR2 YYEEEE. Germline trimming cut 1 base from V and 0 bases from J; bases unmatched to any gene: 4. CDR3 region: CASSLTGTVSNQPQHF. The CDR3 coding sequence is TGTGCCAGCAGCTTGACCGGGACAGTTAGCAATCAGCCCCAGCATTTT.

The chain uses TRBV4-2 and TRBJ2-3; 11 bases match TRBD2. This CDR3 is 15 amino acids long. Per the germline V gene, CDR1 is LGHNA and CDR2 is YNFKEQ. J lost 1 base, V lost 4 bases, and 1 base had no gene match. The DNA of the CDR3 is TGTGCCAGCAGCCTGGGACTAGCGGGCACAGATACGCAGTATTTT. Protein: CASSLGLAGTDTQYF.

The V gene is TRBV7-8, the J gene TRBJ2-1; 12 bases line up with TRBD2. With V trimmed by 6 bases and J by 1 base, 13 bases remained unmatched. This CDR3 is built from 19 residues. The germline gives CDR1 SGHVS, CDR2 FQNEAQ. The CDR3 is CASRWPPTSGGPSYNEQFF. For the CDR3, the DNA is TGTGCCAGCAGATGGCCCCCGACTAGCGGGGGACCGTCCTACAATGAGCAGTTCTTC. Full variable domain (rest looked up from reference TRBV7-8 and TRBJ2-1): GAGVSQSPRYKVAKRGQDVALRCDPISGHVSLFWYQQALGQGPEFLTYFQNEAQLDKSGLPSDRFFAERPEGSVSTLKIQRTQQEDSAVYLCASRWPPTSGGPSYNEQFFGPGTRLTVL.

The chain employs TRBV27 and TRBJ2-3; no reliable D call. Germline V gives CDR1 MNHEY, CDR2 SMNVEV (reference sequence). The CDR3 spans 13 residues. V was pared by 5 bases and J by 4 bases, with 10 bases between. In DNA form, the CDR3 reads TGTGCCAGCAGTCCCTTTAGGGCAGATACGCAGTATTTT. Translating it yields CASSPFRADTQYF.

The chain combines TRBV9 with TRBJ2-5; TRBD2 agrees at 8 bases. This CDR3 comprises 15 residues. CDR1 is SGDLS, CDR2 YYNGEE, per germline. V shed 0 bases, J shed 5 bases, and the junction held 6 bases outside the gene matches. The CDR3: CASSVVGSGMETQYF. The CDR3 DNA sequence: TGTGCCAGCAGCGTAGTGGGTAGCGGGATGGAGACCCAGTACTTC.

The genes are TRBV18 and TRBJ1-4, with 8 bases identical to TRBD1. Trimming cost V 6 bases and J 0 bases; bases outside gene matches: 3. The CDR3 totals 15 residues. Germline CDR1 is KGHSH and CDR2 is LQKENI. CDR3 nucleotides: TGTGCCAGCTCGTTGACAGGGGCAACTAATGAAAAACTGTTTTTT. It encodes CASSLTGATNEKLFF.

The chain carries TRBV19 and TRBJ1-1; TRBD1 matches at 7 bases. The CDR3 length is 14 residues. Per germline, CDR1 LNHDA and CDR2 SQIVND (reference sequence). Losses at the gene ends were 5 bases for V and 3 bases for J; bases not matched to a gene: 6. As DNA, the CDR3 is TGTGCCAGTAGTGGCGGGACAGCGTACACTGAAGCTTTCTTT. Translating gives CASSGGTAYTEAFF.

CDR3 coding DNA: TGTGCCAGCAGCCTCGGGACTAGCGGTGACAATGAGCAGTTCTTC. Amino acid sequence: CASSLGTSGDNEQFF. This chain links TRBV6-5 with TRBJ2-1; 11 nucleotides align to TRBD2. The CDR3 consists of 15 residues. Trimming at V came to 6 bases and at J to 5 bases, leaving 6 bases not matched to a gene. Germline lookup yields CDR1 MNHEY and CDR2 SVGAGI.

This clone came up once. V and J are TRBV10-3 and TRBJ2-7; 11 positions agree with TRBD2. J gave up 3 bases and V 0 bases, and 4 bases lay outside the gene matches. This CDR3 region has 16 residues. Germline CDR1 is ENHRY and CDR2 is SYGVKD. The CDR3 sequence is CAISESLAGGLYEQYF. Written as DNA, the CDR3 is TGTGCCATCAGTGAGTCGTTAGCGGGGGGGCTCTACGAGCAGTACTTC.

This rearrangement joins TRBV27 to TRBJ2-5; D is tentatively TRBD1 or TRBD2 (5 bases each). The CDR3 length is 13 residues. Deletions cut 8 bases from V and 0 bases from J, with 10 bases between. CDR1 MNHEY and CDR2 SMNVEV come from the germline V gene (reference sequence). The CDR3 loop is CASSWGYQETQYF. Written as DNA, the CDR3 is TGTGCCAGCTCGTGGGGGTACCAAGAGACCCAGTACTTC.

A single count supports this clone. The chain recombines TRBV4-2 with TRBJ2-5, with D perhaps matching TRBD2 (6 bases). Germline CDR1 is LGHNA and CDR2 is YNFKEQ. V gave up 0 bases and J gave up 3 bases, with 14 bases separating them. This CDR3 region has 16 residues. Here the CDR3 DNA reads TGTGCCAGCAGCCAAGAGCGCGGGGCGGCAGAAGAGACCCAGTACTTC. Translated, it gives CASSQERGAAEETQYF.

The V and J genes are TRBV19 and TRBJ1-5; no clear D gene. V lost 5 bases to trimming and J lost 5 bases, with 7 bases between them. Germline lookup yields CDR1 LNHDA and CDR2 SQIVND (reference sequence). The CDR3 consists of 12 residues. The CDR3 sequence is CASSPQDQPQHF. DNA for the CDR3: TGTGCCAGTAGTCCCCAAGATCAGCCCCAGCATTTT. Filled out from reference TRBV19 and TRBJ1-5, the complete variable domain reads DGGITQSPKYLFRKEGQNVTLSCEQNLNHDAMYWYRQDPGQGLRLIYYSQIVNDFQKGDIAEGYSVSREKKESFPLTVTSAQKNPTAFYLCASSPQDQPQHFGDGTRLSIL.